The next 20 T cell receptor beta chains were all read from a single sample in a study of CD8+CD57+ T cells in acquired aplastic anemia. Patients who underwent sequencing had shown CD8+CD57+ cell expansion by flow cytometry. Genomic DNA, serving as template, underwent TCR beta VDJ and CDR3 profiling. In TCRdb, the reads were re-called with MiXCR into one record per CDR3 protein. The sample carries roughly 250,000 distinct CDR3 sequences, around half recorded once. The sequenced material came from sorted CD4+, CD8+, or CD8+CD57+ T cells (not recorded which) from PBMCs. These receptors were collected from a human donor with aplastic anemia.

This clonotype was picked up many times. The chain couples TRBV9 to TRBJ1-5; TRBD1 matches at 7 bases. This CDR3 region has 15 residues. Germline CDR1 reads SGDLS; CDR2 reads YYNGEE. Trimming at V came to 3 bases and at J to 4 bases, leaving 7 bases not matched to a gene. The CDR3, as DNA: TGTGCCAGCAGCGGAGGGACAGATGTGAATCAGCCCCAGCATTTT. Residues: CASSGGTDVNQPQHF.

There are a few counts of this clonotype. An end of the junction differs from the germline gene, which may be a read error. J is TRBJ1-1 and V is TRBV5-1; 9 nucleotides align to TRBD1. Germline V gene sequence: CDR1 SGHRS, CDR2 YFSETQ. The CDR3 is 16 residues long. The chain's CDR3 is CASGLGTGFMNTEAFF. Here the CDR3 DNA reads TGCGCCAGCGGCTTGGGGACAGGGTTCATGAACACTGAAGCTTTCTTT.

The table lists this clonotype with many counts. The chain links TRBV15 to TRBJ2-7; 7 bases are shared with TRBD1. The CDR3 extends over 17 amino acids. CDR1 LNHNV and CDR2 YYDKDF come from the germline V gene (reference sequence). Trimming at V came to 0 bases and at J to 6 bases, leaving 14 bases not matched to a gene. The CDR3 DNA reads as TGTGCCACCAGCAGAGATCGCCCCGGGACAGAGCATCTCGAGCAGTACTTC. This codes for CATSRDRPGTEHLEQYF.

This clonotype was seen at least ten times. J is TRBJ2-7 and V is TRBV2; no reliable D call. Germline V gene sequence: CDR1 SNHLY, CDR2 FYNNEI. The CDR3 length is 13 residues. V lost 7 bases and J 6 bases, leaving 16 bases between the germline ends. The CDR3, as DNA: TGTGCCAGCATACGCGCCAAGGCGGCCGAGCAGTACTTC. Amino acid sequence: CASIRAKAAEQYF.

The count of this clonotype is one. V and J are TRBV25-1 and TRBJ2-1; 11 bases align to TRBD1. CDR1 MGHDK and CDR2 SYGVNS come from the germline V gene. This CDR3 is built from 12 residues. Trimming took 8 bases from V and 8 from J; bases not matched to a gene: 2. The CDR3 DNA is TGTGCCAGCGGACAGGGGGCTTATGAGCAGTTCTTC. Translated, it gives CASGQGAYEQFF.

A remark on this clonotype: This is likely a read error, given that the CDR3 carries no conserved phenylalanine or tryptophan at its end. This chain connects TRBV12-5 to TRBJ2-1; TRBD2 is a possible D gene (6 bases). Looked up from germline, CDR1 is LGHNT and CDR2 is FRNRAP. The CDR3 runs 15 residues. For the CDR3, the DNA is TGTGCCAGCAGTGCGCGGGGCGACGTCTACAATGAGCAGTTCATC. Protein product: CASSARGDVYNEQFI.

The CDR3, as DNA: TGTGCCAGTAGTATGGCAGACAATGAAAAACTGTTTTTT. Translated, it gives CASSMADNEKLFF. The chain carries TRBV19 and TRBJ1-4, with D unresolved. The CDR3 sequence is 13 residues long. Germline CDR1 is LNHDA and CDR2 is SQIVND (reference sequence). The V gene lost 3 bases and the J gene lost 5 bases, with 7 bases spanning the gap.

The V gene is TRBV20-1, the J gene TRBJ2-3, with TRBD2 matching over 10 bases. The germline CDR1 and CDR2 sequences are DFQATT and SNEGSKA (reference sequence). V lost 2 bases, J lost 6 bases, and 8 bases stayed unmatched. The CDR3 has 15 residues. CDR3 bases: TGCAGTGCTAGATCGCTAGCGGGGGATGTGGATACGCAGTATTTT. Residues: CSARSLAGDVDTQYF.

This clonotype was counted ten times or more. The CDR3 sequence is CASSPGQGSGANVLTF. CDR3 in DNA: TGTGCCAGCAGTCCGGGACAGGGGTCGGGGGCCAACGTCCTGACTTTC. The chain is built from TRBV6-1 and TRBJ2-6, with TRBD1 matching 10 bases. Trimming at V came to 5 bases and at J to 4 bases, leaving 5 bases not matched to a gene. In germline, CDR1 is MNHNS, CDR2 SASEGT. The CDR3 runs 16 residues.

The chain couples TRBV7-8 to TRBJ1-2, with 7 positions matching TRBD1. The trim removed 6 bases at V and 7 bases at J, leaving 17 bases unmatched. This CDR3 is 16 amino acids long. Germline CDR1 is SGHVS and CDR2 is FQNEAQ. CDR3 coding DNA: TGTGCCAGCAGTCCTTCCCCCCGACAGGGACGAGGTGGCTACACCTTC. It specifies CASSPSPRQGRGGYTF.

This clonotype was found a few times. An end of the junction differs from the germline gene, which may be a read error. CDR3 nucleotides: TGTGCCAGCAGTTACTCGACCCGGGGTTTTCCTAATTCACCCCTCCACTTT. Protein sequence: CASSYSTRGFPNSPLHF. The chain links TRBV6-4 to TRBJ1-6; the D is unclear. The CDR3 extends over 17 amino acids. Germline loops: CDR1 MRHNA, CDR2 SNTAGT.

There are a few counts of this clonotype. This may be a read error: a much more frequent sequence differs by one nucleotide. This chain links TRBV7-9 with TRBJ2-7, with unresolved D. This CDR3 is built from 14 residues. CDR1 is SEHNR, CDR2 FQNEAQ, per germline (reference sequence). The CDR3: CASSSTDGPYERYF. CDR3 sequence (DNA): TGTGCCAGCAGCTCAACGGACGGGCCCTACGAGCGGTACTTC.

CDR3: CASSPGQGQETQHF. The CDR3 DNA sequence: TGTGCCAGTAGTCCGGGACAGGGGCAAGAGACCCAGCATTTT. The rearrangement links TRBV19 to TRBJ1-5; 10 bases agree with TRBD1. Trimming took 5 bases from V and 11 from J; bases not matched to a gene: 9. Germline V gene data show CDR1 as LNHDA and CDR2 as SQIVND (reference sequence). This CDR3 spans 14 amino acids. Variable domain in full (rest from reference TRBV19 and TRBJ1-5): DGGITQSPKYLFRKEGQNVTLSCEQNLNHDAMYWYRQDPGQGLRLIYYSQIVNDFQKGDIAEGYSVSREKKESFPLTVTSAQKNPTAFYLCASSPGQGQETQHFGDGTRLSIL.

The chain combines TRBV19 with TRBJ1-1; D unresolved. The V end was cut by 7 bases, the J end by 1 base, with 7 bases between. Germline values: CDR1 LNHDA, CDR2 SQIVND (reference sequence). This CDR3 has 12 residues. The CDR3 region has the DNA TGTGCCAGTATAAGCGAGAACACTGAAGCTTTCTTT. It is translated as CASISENTEAFF.

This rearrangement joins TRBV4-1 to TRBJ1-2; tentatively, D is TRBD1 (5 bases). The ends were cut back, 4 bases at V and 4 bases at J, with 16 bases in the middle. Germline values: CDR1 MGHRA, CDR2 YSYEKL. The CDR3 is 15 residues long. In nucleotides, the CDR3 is TGCGCCAGCAGCCTTTCCCGGGGCAGCACCTATGGCTACACCTTC. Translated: CASSLSRGSTYGYTF.

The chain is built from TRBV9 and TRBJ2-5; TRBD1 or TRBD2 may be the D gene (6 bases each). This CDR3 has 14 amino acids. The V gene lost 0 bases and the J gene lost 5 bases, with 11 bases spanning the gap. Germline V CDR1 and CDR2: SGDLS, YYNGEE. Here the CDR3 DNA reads TGTGCCAGCAGCGTAGAGGGGGGTCGGGAGACCCAGTACTTC. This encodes CASSVEGGRETQYF.

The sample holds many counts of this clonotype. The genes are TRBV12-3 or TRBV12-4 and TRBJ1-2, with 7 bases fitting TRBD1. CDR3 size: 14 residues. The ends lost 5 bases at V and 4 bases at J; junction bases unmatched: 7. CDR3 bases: TGTGCCAGCAGTGAAAGACAGGGCCGCTATGGCTACACCTTC. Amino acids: CASSERQGRYGYTF.

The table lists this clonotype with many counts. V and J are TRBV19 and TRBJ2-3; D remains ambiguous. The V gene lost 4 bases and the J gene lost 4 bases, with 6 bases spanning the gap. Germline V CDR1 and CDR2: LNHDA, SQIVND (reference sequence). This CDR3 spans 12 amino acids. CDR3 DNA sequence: TGTGCCAGTAGTACAACTGCAGATACGCAGTATTTT. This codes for CASSTTADTQYF.

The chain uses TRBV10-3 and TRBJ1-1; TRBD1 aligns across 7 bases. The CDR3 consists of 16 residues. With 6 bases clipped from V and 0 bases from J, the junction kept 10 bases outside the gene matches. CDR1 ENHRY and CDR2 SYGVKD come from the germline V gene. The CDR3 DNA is TGTGCCATCAGACCCTTCCTGACAGGGTTGAACACTGAAGCTTTCTTT. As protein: CAIRPFLTGLNTEAFF.

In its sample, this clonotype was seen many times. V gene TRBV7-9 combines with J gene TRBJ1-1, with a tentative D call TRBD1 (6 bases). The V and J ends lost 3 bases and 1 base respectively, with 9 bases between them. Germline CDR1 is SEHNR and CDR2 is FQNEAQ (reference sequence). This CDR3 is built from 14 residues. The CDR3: CASSLGDTNTEAFF. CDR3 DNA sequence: TGTGCCAGCAGCTTGGGGGACACGAACACTGAAGCTTTCTTT.